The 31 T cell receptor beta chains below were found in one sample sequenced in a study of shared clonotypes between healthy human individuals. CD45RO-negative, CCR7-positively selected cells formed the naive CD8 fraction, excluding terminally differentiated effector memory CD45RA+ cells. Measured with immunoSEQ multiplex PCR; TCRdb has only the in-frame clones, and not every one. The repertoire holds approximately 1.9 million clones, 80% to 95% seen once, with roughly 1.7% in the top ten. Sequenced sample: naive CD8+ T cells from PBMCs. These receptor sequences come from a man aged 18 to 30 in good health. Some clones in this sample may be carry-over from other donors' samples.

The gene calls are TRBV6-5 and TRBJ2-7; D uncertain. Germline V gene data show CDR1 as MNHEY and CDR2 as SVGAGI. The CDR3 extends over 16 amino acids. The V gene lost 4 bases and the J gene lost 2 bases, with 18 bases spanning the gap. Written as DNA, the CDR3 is TGTGCCAGCAGTTTCGCCCCCCCCCAGGCCCCCTACGAGCAGTACTTC. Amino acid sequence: CASSFAPPQAPYEQYF.

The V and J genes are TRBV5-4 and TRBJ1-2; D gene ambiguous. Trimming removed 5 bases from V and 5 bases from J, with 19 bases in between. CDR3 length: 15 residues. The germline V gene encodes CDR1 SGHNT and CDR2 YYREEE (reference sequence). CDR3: CASSSGLQTAYGYTF. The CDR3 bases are TGTGCCAGCAGTTCTGGACTGCAAACGGCATATGGCTACACCTTC.

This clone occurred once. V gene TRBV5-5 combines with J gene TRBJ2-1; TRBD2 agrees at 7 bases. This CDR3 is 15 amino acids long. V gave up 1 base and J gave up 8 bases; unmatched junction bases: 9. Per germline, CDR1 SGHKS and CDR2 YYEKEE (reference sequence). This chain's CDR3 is CASSLLTSGKYEQFF. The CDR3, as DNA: TGTGCCAGCAGCTTGTTAACGAGCGGGAAGTATGAGCAGTTCTTC.

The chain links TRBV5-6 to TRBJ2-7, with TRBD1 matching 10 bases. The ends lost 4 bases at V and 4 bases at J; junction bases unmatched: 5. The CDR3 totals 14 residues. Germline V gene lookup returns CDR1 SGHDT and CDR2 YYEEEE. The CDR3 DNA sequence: TGTGCCAGCAGCCCAGGACAGGGGGTGTACGAGCAGTACTTC. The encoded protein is CASSPGQGVYEQYF.

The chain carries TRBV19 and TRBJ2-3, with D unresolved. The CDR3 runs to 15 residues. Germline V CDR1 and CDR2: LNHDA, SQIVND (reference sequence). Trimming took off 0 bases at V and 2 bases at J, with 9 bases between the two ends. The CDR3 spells CASSIDQTDTDTQYF. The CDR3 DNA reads TGTGCCAGTAGTATAGACCAAACGGACACAGATACGCAGTATTTT. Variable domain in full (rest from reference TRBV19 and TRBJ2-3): DGGITQSPKYLFRKEGQNVTLSCEQNLNHDAMYWYRQDPGQGLRLIYYSQIVNDFQKGDIAEGYSVSREKKESFPLTVTSAQKNPTAFYLCASSIDQTDTDTQYFGPGTRLTVL.

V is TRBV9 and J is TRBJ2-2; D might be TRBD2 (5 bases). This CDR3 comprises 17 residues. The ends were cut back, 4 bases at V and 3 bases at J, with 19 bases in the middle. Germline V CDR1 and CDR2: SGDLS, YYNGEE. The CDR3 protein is CASSTSGVRSDTGELFF. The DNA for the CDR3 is TGTGCCAGCAGCACCTCCGGGGTTCGGTCGGACACCGGGGAGCTGTTTTTT.

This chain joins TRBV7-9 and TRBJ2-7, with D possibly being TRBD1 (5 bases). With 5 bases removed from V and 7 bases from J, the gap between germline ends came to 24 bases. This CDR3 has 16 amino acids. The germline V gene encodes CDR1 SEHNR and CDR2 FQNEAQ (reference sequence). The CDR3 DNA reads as TGTGCCAGCAGCCCCCCGCCGACAGCCCCGTTTGAAGAGCAGTACTTC. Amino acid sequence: CASSPPPTAPFEEQYF.

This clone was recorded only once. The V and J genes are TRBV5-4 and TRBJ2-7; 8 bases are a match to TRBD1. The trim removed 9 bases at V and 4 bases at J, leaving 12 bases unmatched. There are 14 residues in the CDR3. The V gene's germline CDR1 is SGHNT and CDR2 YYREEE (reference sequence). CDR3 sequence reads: CATSDTGTGYEQYF. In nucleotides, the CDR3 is TGTGCCACCTCAGACACCGGGACAGGATACGAGCAGTACTTC.

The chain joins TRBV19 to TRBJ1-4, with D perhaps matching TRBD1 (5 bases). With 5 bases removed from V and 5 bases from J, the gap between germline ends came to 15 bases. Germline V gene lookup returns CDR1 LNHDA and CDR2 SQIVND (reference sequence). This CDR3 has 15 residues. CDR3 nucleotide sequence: TGTGCCAGTAGTTCCCGGACCTGGGGGAATGAAAAACTGTTTTTT. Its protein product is CASSSRTWGNEKLFF. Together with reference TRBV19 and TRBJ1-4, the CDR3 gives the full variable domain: DGGITQSPKYLFRKEGQNVTLSCEQNLNHDAMYWYRQDPGQGLRLIYYSQIVNDFQKGDIAEGYSVSREKKESFPLTVTSAQKNPTAFYLCASSSRTWGNEKLFFGSGTQLSVL.

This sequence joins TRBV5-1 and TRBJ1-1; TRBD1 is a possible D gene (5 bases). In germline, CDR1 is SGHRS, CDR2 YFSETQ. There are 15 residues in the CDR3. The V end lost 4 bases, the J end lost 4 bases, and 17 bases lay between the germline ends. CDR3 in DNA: TGCGCCAGCAGCCCGTTCCGGGGCCGCAGCACTGAAGCTTTCTTT. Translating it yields CASSPFRGRSTEAFF.

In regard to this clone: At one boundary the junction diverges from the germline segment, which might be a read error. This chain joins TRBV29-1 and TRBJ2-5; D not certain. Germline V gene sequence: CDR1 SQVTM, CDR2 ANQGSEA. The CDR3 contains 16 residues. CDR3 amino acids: CSVEPMIVALQGTQYF. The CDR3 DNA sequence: TGCAGCGTTGAACCCATGATAGTCGCACTTCAAGGGACCCAGTACTTC.

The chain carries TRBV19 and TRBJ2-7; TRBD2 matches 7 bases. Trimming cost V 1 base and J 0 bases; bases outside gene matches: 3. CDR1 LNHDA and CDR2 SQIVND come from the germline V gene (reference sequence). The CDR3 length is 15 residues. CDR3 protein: CASSIGLARSYEQYF. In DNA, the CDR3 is TGTGCCAGTAGTATAGGACTAGCTCGCTCCTACGAGCAGTACTTC.

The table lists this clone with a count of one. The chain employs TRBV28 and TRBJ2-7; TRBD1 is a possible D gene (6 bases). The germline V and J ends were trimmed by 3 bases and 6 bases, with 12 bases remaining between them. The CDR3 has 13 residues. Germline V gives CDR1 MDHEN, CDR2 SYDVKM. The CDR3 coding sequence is TGTGCCAGCAGTTTGAACAGGGCCCTCGAGCAGTACTTC. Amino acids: CASSLNRALEQYF.

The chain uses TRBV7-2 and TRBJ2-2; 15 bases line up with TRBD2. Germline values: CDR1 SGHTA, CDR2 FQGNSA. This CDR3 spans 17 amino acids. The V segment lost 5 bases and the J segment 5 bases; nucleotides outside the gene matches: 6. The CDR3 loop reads CASSLLGTSGRTGELFF. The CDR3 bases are TGTGCCAGCAGCCTTCTTGGGACTAGCGGGAGGACCGGGGAGCTGTTTTTT.

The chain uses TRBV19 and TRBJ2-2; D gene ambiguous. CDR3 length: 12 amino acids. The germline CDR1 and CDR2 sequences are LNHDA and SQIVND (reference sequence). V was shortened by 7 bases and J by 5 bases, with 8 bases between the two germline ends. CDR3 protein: CASNKGTGELFF. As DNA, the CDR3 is TGTGCCAGTAACAAGGGAACCGGGGAGCTGTTTTTT.

The CDR3 nucleotides read TGTGCCAGCAGCCCGCCGGGGCTTGCCCCAATGGAGCAGTTCTTC. This sequence encodes CASSPPGLAPMEQFF. The chain is built from TRBV5-4 and TRBJ2-1; D could derive from TRBD1 or TRBD2 (5 bases each). The CDR3 length is 15 residues. V was clipped by 4 bases and J by 10 bases, with 21 bases between them. Germline V gene sequence: CDR1 SGHNT, CDR2 YYREEE (reference sequence).

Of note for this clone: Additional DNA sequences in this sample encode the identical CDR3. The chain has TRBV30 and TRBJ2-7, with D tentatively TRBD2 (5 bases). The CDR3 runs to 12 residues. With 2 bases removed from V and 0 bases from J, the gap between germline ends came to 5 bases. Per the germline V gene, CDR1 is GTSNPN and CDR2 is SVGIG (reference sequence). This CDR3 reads CAWSRDSYEQYF. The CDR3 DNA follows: TGTGCCTGGAGTCGGGACTCCTACGAGCAGTACTTC.

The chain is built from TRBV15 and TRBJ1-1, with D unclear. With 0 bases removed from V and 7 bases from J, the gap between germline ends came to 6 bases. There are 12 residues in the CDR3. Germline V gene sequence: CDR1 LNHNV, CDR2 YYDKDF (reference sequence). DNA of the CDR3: TGTGCCACCAGCAGAGAGTGGGATGAAGCTTTCTTT. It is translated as CATSREWDEAFF. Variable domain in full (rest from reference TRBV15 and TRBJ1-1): DAMVIQNPRYQVTQFGKPVTLSCSQTLNHNVMYWYQQKSSQAPKLLFHYYDKDFNNEADTPDNFQSRRPNTSFCFLDIRSPGLGDTAMYLCATSREWDEAFFGQGTRLTVV.

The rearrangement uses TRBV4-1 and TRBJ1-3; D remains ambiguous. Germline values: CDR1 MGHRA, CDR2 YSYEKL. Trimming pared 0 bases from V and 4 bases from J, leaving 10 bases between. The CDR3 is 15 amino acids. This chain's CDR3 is CASSQDGTGGNTIYF. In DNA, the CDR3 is TGCGCCAGCAGCCAAGATGGAACCGGAGGAAACACCATATATTTT.

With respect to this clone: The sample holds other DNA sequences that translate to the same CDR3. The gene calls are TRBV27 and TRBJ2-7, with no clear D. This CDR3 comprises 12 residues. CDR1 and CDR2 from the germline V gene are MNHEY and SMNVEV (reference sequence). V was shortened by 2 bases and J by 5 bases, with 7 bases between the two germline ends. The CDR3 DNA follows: TGTGCCAGCAGTTTACAAGGGCACGAGCAGTACTTC. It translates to CASSLQGHEQYF.

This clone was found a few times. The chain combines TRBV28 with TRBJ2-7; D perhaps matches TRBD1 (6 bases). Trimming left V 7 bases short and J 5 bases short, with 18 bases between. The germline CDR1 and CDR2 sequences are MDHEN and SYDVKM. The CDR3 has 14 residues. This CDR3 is CASTMWNRADEQYF. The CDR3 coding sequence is TGTGCCAGCACCATGTGGAACAGGGCCGACGAGCAGTACTTC.

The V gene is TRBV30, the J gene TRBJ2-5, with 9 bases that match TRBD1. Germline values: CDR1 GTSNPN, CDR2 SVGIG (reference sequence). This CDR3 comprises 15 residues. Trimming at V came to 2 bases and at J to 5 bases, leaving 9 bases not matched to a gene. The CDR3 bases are TGTGCCTGGAGTCTGATGGACAGGGGACACGAGACCCAGTACTTC. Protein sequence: CAWSLMDRGHETQYF. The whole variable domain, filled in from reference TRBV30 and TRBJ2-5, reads SQTIHQWPATLVQPVGSPLSLECTVEGTSNPNLYWYRQAAGRGLQLLFYSVGIGQISSEVPQNLSASRPQDRQFILSSKKLLLSDSGFYLCAWSLMDRGHETQYFGPGTRLLVL.

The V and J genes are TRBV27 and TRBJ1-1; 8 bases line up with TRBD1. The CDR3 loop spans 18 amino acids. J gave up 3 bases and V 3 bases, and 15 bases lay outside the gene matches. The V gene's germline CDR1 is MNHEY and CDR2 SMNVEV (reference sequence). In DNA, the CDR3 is TGTGCCAGCAGTTTCCTACCCCAGGGGGCCGGGGTTGACACTGAAGCTTTCTTT. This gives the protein CASSFLPQGAGVDTEAFF.

The CDR3 DNA is TGTGCCAGCAGCCTCCTAGCGGGAGACGGCAATGAGCAGTTCTTC. It translates to CASSLLAGDGNEQFF. The V call is TRBV2, the J call TRBJ2-1; 10 bases are shared with TRBD2. Germline V gene lookup returns CDR1 SNHLY and CDR2 FYNNEI. The trim removed 6 bases at V and 6 bases at J, leaving 8 bases unmatched. The CDR3 spans 15 residues.

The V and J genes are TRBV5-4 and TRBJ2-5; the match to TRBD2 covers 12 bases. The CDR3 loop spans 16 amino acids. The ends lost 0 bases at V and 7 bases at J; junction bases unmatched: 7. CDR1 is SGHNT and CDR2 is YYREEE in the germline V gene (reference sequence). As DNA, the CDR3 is TGTGCCAGCAGCTTGGCCTGGACTAGCGGGACCGGGACCCAGTACTTC. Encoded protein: CASSLAWTSGTGTQYF.

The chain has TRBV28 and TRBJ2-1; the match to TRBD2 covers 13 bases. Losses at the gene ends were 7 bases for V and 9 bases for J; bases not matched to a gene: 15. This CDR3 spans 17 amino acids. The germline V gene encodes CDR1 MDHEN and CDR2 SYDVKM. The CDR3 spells CASTPWSGLAGLSEQFF. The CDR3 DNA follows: TGTGCCAGCACTCCTTGGTCGGGACTAGCGGGATTAAGTGAGCAGTTCTTC.

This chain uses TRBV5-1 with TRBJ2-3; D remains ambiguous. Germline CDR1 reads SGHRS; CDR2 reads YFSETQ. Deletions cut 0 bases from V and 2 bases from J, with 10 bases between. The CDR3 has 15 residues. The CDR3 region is CASSLEGFDTDTQYF. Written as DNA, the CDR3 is TGCGCCAGCAGCTTGGAAGGCTTTGACACAGATACGCAGTATTTT.

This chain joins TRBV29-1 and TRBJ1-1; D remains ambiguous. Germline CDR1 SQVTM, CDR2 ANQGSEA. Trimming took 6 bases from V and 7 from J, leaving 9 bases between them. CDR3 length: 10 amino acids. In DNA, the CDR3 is TGCAGCGTGGATGAGGGTGAAGCTTTCTTT. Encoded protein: CSVDEGEAFF. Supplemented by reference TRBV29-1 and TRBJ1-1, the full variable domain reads SAVISQKPSRDICQRGTSLTIQCQVDSQVTMMFWYRQQPGQSLTLIATANQGSEATYESGFVIDKFPISRPNLTFSTLTVSNMSPEDSSIYLCSVDEGEAFFGQGTRLTVV.

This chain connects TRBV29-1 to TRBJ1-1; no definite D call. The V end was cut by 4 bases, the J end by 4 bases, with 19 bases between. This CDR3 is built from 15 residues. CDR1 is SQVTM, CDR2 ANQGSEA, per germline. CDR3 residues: CSVGFVGRAVTEAFF. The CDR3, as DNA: TGCAGCGTTGGGTTTGTGGGTAGGGCAGTCACTGAAGCTTTCTTT.

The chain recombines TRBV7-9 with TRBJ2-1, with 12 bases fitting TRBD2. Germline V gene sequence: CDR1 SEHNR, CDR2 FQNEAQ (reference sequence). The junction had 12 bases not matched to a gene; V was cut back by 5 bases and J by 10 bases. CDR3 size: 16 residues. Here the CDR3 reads CASSPGLAGPLDEQFF. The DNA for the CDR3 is TGTGCCAGCAGCCCCGGACTAGCGGGACCCTTGGACGAGCAGTTCTTC.

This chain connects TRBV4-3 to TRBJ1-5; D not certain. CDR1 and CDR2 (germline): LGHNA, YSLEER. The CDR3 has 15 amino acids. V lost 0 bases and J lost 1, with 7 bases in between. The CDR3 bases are TGCGCCAGCAGCCAAGATTACAGAAGCAATCAGCCCCAGCATTTT. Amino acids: CASSQDYRSNQPQHF.